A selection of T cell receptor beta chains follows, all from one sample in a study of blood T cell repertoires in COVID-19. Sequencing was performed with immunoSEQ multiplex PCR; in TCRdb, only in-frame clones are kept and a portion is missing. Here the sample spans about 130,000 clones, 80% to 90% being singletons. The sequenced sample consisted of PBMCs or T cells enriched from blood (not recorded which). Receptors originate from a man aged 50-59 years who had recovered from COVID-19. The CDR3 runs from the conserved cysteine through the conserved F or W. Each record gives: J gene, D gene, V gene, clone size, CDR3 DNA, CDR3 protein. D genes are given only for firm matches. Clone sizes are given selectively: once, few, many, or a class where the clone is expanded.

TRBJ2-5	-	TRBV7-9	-	TGTGCCAGCTCCCGGGCAGGGCAAAAAGAGACCCAGTACTTC	CASSRAGQKETQYF
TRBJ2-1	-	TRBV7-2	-	TGTGCCAGCAGCCCACCGGGACTCTCAAACAATGAGCAGTTCTTC	CASSPPGLSNNEQFF
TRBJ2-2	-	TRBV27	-	TGTGCCAGCAGTCCCTTCGGGGGAGCGAACACCGGGGAGCTGTTTTTT	CASSPFGGANTGELFF
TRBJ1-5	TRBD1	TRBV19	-	TGTGCCAGTAGTCTAGGGACAGGGGGCGGTCAGCCCCAGCATTTT	CASSLGTGGGQPQHF
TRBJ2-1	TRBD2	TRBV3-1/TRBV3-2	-	TGTGCCAGCACCTGGACTAGCGGTAACAATGAGCAGTTCTTC	CASTWTSGNNEQFF
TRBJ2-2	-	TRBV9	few	TGTGCCAGCAGCGCCAGACAGACCCTTACCGGGGAGCTGTTTTTT	CASSARQTLTGELFF
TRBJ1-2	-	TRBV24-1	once	TGTGCCACCAGTGATGAAGGGGTTAGGGGCTACACCTTC	CATSDEGVRGYTF
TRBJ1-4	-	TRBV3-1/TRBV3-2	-	TGTGCCAGCAGCTCCCAAGCCACAGGGACGGCAAATGAAAAACTGTTTTTT	CASSSQATGTANEKLFF
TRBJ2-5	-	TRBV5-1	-	TGCGCCAGCTCAAGGACAGACAACCAAGAGACCCAGTACTTC	CASSRTDNQETQYF
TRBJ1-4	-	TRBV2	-	TGTGCCAGCAATGAACACGTCTCCACGAGCACTAATGAAAAACTGTTTTTT	CASNEHVSTSTNEKLFF
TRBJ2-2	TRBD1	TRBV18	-	TGTGCCAGCTCACCAGGGACAGGGCACACCGGGGAGCTGTTTTTT	CASSPGTGHTGELFF
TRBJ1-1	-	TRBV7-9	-	TGTGCCAGCAGCTTGAATACGGACACTGAAGCTTTCTTT	CASSLNTDTEAFF
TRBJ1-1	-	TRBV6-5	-	TGTGCCAGCAGTTACTCGGGGGGGTCGAACACTGAAGCTTTCTTT	CASSYSGGSNTEAFF
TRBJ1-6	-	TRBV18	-	TGTGCCAGCTCACCCGCAGGGGAATCACCCCTCCACTTT	CASSPAGESPLHF
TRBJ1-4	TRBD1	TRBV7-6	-	TGTGCCAGCAGCTTAGCGAATGAGGGGGCGGTTAATGAAAAACTGTTTTTT	CASSLANEGAVNEKLFF
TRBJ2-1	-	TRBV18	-	TGTGCCAGCTCACCTGCGGGACTTCCCTTAAACAATGAGCAGTTCTTC	CASSPAGLPLNNEQFF
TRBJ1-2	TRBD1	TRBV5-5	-	TGTGCCAGCAGCTTGATAACAGGGGGAAGGGGCTACACCTTC	CASSLITGGRGYTF
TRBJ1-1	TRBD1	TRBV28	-	TGTGCCAGCAGTTCGGGACAGTACACTGAAGCTTTCTTT	CASSSGQYTEAFF
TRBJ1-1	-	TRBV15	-	TGTGCCACCAGCAGACGGACAGCTAACACTGAAGCTTTCTTT	CATSRRTANTEAFF
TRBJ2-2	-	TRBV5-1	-	TGCGCCAGCAGCTTGACGGGAAACACCGGGGAGCTGTTTTTT	CASSLTGNTGELFF
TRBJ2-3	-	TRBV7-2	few	TGTGCCAGCAGCCCCCACCTACGAGATACGCAGTATTTT	CASSPHLRDTQYF
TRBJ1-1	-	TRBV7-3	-	TGTGCCAGCAGCTTATGGCCCGGGGAAGCTTTCTTT	CASSLWPGEAFF
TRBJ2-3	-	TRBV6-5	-	TGTGCCAGCAGTTACCAGGGGGGCAGCACAGATACGCAGTATTTT	CASSYQGGSTDTQYF
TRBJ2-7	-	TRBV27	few	TGTGCCAGCAGTTCCCGGACTGCACCTCGACTCTACGAGCAGTACTTC	CASSSRTAPRLYEQYF
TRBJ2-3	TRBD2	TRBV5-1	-	TGCGCCAGCAGCTTTCTTCCTAGCGGGGGGCGCACAGATACGCAGTATTTT	CASSFLPSGGRTDTQYF
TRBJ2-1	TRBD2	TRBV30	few	TGTGCCTGGAGTTACGACCCGGGACTAGCAGGGAATGAGCAGTTCTTC	CAWSYDPGLAGNEQFF
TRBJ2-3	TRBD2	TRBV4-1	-	TGCGCCAGCAGCCAAACTAGCGGAAAAAGCACAGATACGCAGTATTTT	CASSQTSGKSTDTQYF
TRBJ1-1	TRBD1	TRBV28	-	TGTGCCAGCAGTTTAGGGACAGAGAACACTGAAGCTTTCTTT	CASSLGTENTEAFF
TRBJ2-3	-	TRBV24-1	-	TGTGCCACCAGTGATTTTCGGGGGAGTGGAGATACGCAGTATTTT	CATSDFRGSGDTQYF
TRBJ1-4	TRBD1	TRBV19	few	TGTGCCAGTAGTGAGACTGCGGGACAGGTCGAAAAACTGTTTTTT	CASSETAGQVEKLFF
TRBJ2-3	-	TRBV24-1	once	TGTGCCACCAGTGATCTCCCGGATACGCAGTATTTT	CATSDLPDTQYF
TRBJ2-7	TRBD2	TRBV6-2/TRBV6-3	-	TGTGCCAGCAGTTATCACCGGGGGGCCTACGAGCAGTACTTC	CASSYHRGAYEQYF
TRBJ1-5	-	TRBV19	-	TGTGCCAGTACCAAGCCGGGGGGCAATCAGCCCCAGCATTTT	CASTKPGGNQPQHF
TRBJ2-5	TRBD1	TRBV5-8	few	TGTGCCAGCAGCTCCGGGACAGGGTTAAATCAAGAGACCCAGTACTTC	CASSSGTGLNQETQYF
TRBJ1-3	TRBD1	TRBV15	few	TGTGCCACCAGCAGAGAATTGGGGTTTGGTACAGGGGGCATCTCTGGAAACACCATATATTTT	CATSRELGFGTGGISGNTIYF
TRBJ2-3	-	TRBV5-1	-	TGCGCCAGCAGCTATCGGACAGACACAGATACGCAGTATTTT	CASSYRTDTDTQYF
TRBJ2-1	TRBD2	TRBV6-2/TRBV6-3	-	TGTGCCAGCAGTTTCGGCGGGAGGGCAGGGAATGAGCAGTTCTTC	CASSFGGRAGNEQFF
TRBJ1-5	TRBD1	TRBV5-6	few	TGTGCCAGCAGCACCTGGACAGGCTACCAGCCCCAGCATTTT	CASSTWTGYQPQHF
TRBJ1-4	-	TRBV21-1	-	TGTGCCAGCAGCACCTCGCGGGGTAGGGGAATCTTCGCAACTAATGAAAAACTGTTTTTT	CASSTSRGRGIFATNEKLFF
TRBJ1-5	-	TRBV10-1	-	TGCGCCAGCAGTGAGTTTCACAGGGCAAGGAATCAGCCCCAGCATTTT	CASSEFHRARNQPQHF
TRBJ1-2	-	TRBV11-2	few	TGTGCCAGCAGCTTAGTGCTAGGGGTTGGCTACACCTTC	CASSLVLGVGYTF
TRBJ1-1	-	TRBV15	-	TGTGCCACCAGCGCCCCCCGAACGGGGGTGGGAGCTGAAGCTTTCTTT	CATSAPRTGVGAEAFF
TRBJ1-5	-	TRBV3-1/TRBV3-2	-	TGTGCCAGCAGCCACGGTAGCAATCAGCCCCAGCATTTT	CASSHGSNQPQHF
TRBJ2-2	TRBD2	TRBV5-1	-	TGCGCCAGCAGCTTGTGGGCTAGCGGACCAACGCGGTACACCGGGGAGCTGTTTTTT	CASSLWASGPTRYTGELFF
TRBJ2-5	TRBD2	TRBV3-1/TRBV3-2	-	TGTGCCAGCAGCCGTCTCCCGGGAGGGGGGGAAGAGACCCAGTACTTC	CASSRLPGGGEETQYF
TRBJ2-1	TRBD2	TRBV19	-	TGTGCCAGTAGTGCCTTAGCGGGCTACTACAATGAGCAGTTCTTC	CASSALAGYYNEQFF
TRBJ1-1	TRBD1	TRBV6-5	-	TGTGCCAGCAGCCAGACAGGGAAGAACACTGAAGCTTTCTTT	CASSQTGKNTEAFF
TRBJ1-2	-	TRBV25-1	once	TGTGCCAGCAGTGAGGGGGCGATAAACTATGGCTACACCTTC	CASSEGAINYGYTF
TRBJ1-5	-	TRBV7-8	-	TGTGCCAGCAGTCAGTCGTTTGAGCCCCAGCATTTT	CASSQSFEPQHF
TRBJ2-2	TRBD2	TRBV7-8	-	TGTGCCAGCAGCCCTCGGACTAGCGGGGGGATCGCGAACACCGGGGAGCTGTTTTTT	CASSPRTSGGIANTGELFF
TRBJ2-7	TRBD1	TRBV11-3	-	TGTGCCAGCAGCTTGAAGACAGGGCCCTACGAGCAGTACTTC	CASSLKTGPYEQYF
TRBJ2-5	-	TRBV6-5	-	TGTGCCAGCCGTAACAGGGCCTTGAGGGAGACCCAGTACTTC	CASRNRALRETQYF
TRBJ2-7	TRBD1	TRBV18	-	TGTGCCAGCTCACCGGGACAGGGCGGCGAGCAGTACTTC	CASSPGQGGEQYF
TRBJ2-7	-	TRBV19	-	TGTGCCAGTAGTCCTTTTTTAGCGGTCTCCTACGAGCAGTACTTC	CASSPFLAVSYEQYF
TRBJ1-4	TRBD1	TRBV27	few	TGTGCCAGCAGTTCCACTCAGGGGGCTGTAGAAAAACTGTTTTTT	CASSSTQGAVEKLFF